These 21 T cell receptor beta chains originate from one sample sequenced in a study of graft-versus-host responses after intestinal transplantation. Their cognate antigens are unknown. TCRdb's copy holds only in-frame clones and misses some; the assay was immunoSEQ multiplex PCR. The sample carries about 90,000 clones, over 85% recorded once. Sequenced material: unstimulated CD4+ T cells sorted from spleen or lymph node cells, taken before intestinal transplant. These receptors all stem from a human donor who received an intestinal transplant.

This clone was seen more than once but under ten times. The chain links TRBV12-5 to TRBJ1-3; no reliable D call. The CDR3 contains 13 residues. V was clipped by 6 bases and J by 0 bases, with 6 bases between them. Germline assignment: CDR1 LGHNT and CDR2 FRNRAP. The CDR3 region is CASGQASGNTIYF. The CDR3 region has the DNA TGTGCTAGTGGGCAGGCCTCTGGAAACACCATATATTTT.

About this clone itself: Additional DNA sequences in this sample encode the identical CDR3. The rearrangement joins TRBV5-1 to TRBJ2-7, with 11 bases identical to TRBD2. The CDR3 sequence is 14 residues long. Trimming took 1 base from V and 3 from J; bases not matched to a gene: 0. The germline V gene encodes CDR1 SGHRS and CDR2 YFSETQ. In nucleotides, the CDR3 is TGCGCCAGCAGCTTGACTAGCGGGAGCTACGAGCAGTACTTC. Encoded protein: CASSLTSGSYEQYF. The full variable domain, rest sourced from reference TRBV5-1 and TRBJ2-7, is KAGVTQTPRYLIKTRGQQVTLSCSPISGHRSVSWYQQTPGQGLQFLFEYFSETQRNKGNFPGRFSGRQFSNSRSEMNVSTLELGDSALYLCASSLTSGSYEQYFGPGTRLTVT.

As DNA, the CDR3 is TGCGCCAGCAGCCAAGGCGTACTAGCCACCCGGACCGGGGAGCTGTTTTTT. It is translated as CASSQGVLATRTGELFF. The chain recombines TRBV4-1 with TRBJ2-2; the D gene is possibly TRBD2 (6 bases). CDR1 and CDR2 (germline): MGHRA, YSYEKL. This CDR3 is 17 amino acids long. Trimming took off 1 base at V and 5 bases at J, with 17 bases between the two ends.

The V and J genes are TRBV15 and TRBJ1-2, with TRBD1 matching over 7 bases. Germline-derived CDR1 and CDR2 are LNHNV and YYDKDF (reference sequence). Trimming at V came to 4 bases and at J to 4 bases, leaving 0 bases not matched to a gene. This CDR3 spans 12 amino acids. The CDR3 DNA follows: TGTGCCACCAGCACAGGGGGCTATGGCTACACCTTC. This translates into CATSTGGYGYTF. Full variable domain (missing parts from reference TRBV15 and TRBJ1-2): DAMVIQNPRYQVTQFGKPVTLSCSQTLNHNVMYWYQQKSSQAPKLLFHYYDKDFNNEADTPDNFQSRRPNTSFCFLDIRSPGLGDTAMYLCATSTGGYGYTFGSGTRLTVV.

The rearrangement uses TRBV30 and TRBJ1-5, with 7 bases matching TRBD1. CDR3 length: 15 residues. The V gene end was trimmed by 1 base and the J gene end by 3 bases; junction bases not matched to a gene: 6. Germline V gene lookup returns CDR1 GTSNPN and CDR2 SVGIG (reference sequence). As DNA, the CDR3 is TGTGCCTGGAGTGGAGGGACAGTCATCAATCAGCCCCAGCATTTT. Translation: CAWSGGTVINQPQHF.

The rearrangement links TRBV4-1 to TRBJ2-7; D perhaps matches TRBD2 (6 bases). Trimming pared 1 base from V and 1 base from J, leaving 14 bases between. The CDR3 extends over 16 amino acids. CDR1 and CDR2 (germline): MGHRA, YSYEKL. The DNA of the CDR3 is TGCGCCAGCAGCCAAGCCGATTTAGCGGTATCCTACGAGCAGTACTTC. Amino acids: CASSQADLAVSYEQYF.

The rearrangement joins TRBV6-5 to TRBJ2-7; 10 bases are shared with TRBD1. J was trimmed by 7 bases and V by 4 bases; bases with no gene match: 4. The V gene's germline CDR1 is MNHEY and CDR2 SVGAGI. This CDR3 has 13 amino acids. Here the CDR3 DNA reads TGTGCCAGCAGTTGGACAGGGGGAAGTGAGCAGTACTTC. This gives the protein CASSWTGGSEQYF.

The J gene is TRBJ1-1, the V gene TRBV19; the D gene is possibly TRBD1 (6 bases). The length of the CDR3 is 14 residues. From germline, CDR1 is LNHDA and CDR2 SQIVND (reference sequence). Trimming took 4 bases from V and 0 from J, leaving 9 bases between them. In DNA form, the CDR3 reads TGTGCCAGTAGTAGGGACATTTTGAACACTGAAGCTTTCTTT. Translating it yields CASSRDILNTEAFF.

The genes are TRBV19 and TRBJ1-2; TRBD1 agrees at 7 bases. The length of the CDR3 is 17 residues. Germline CDR1 and CDR2: LNHDA and SQIVND (reference sequence). Losses at the gene ends were 6 bases for V and 5 bases for J; bases not matched to a gene: 18. DNA of the CDR3: TGTGCCAGTAGGCTAAATACACCAGGACAGGCCATATATGGCTACACCTTC. Protein sequence: CASRLNTPGQAIYGYTF.

The rearrangement joins TRBV5-6 to TRBJ1-1; D call uncertain. CDR1 and CDR2 (germline): SGHDT, YYEEEE. This CDR3 has 16 residues. Trimming took off 0 bases at V and 0 bases at J, with 12 bases between the two ends. The CDR3 sequence: CASSLGISLLNTEAFF. In DNA form, the CDR3 reads TGTGCCAGCAGCTTGGGTATCAGCCTCCTGAACACTGAAGCTTTCTTT. The full variable domain, its missing parts supplied by reference TRBV5-6 and TRBJ1-1, is DAGVTQSPTHLIKTRGQQVTLRCSPKSGHDTVSWYQQALGQGPQFIFQYYEEEERQRGNFPDRFSGHQFPNYSSELNVNALLLGDSALYLCASSLGISLLNTEAFFGQGTRLTVV.

In this sample, this clone turned up once. The V call is TRBV6-5, the J call TRBJ1-1; D is uncertain. The CDR3 length is 12 residues. Between the trimmed V and J ends, which lost 6 bases and 2 bases, there was a span of 7 bases. Germline lookup yields CDR1 MNHEY and CDR2 SVGAGI. CDR3 amino acids: CASRPANTEAFF. The CDR3 coding sequence is TGTGCCAGCAGACCGGCTAACACTGAAGCTTTCTTT.

This chain uses TRBV13 with TRBJ1-3, with D unresolved. In germline, CDR1 is PRHDT, CDR2 FYEKMQ (reference sequence). CDR3 length equals 14 residues. Trimming stripped 0 bases from V and 0 bases from J, with 3 bases between. CDR3 in amino acids: CASSLGISGNTIYF. Here the CDR3 DNA reads TGTGCCAGCAGCTTAGGGATCTCTGGAAACACCATATATTTT.

The chain links TRBV2 to TRBJ2-7, with 7 nucleotides matching TRBD2. After removal of 7 bases from V and 2 bases from J, the junction contained 11 bases not matched to a gene. Looked up from germline, CDR1 is SNHLY and CDR2 is FYNNEI. The CDR3 loop spans 15 amino acids. This CDR3 reads CASTLVGLAAYEQYF. Here the CDR3 DNA reads TGTGCCAGCACCTTGGTCGGCCTAGCGGCCTACGAGCAGTACTTC.

The chain links TRBV5-6 to TRBJ1-4; D remains unclear. The V end lost 0 bases, the J end lost 0 bases, and 6 bases lay between the germline ends. The length of the CDR3 is 15 residues. Germline CDR1 is SGHDT and CDR2 is YYEEEE. CDR3 in amino acids: CASSLGRTTNEKLFF. The CDR3 DNA reads as TGTGCCAGCAGCTTGGGCAGAACAACTAATGAAAAACTGTTTTTT.

J is TRBJ2-1 and V is TRBV25-1; D might be TRBD2 (5 bases). Germline V CDR1 and CDR2: MGHDK, SYGVNS. V shed 0 bases and J shed 6 bases, with 18 bases lying between them. The CDR3 runs 17 residues. The CDR3 DNA sequence: TGTGCCAGCAGTGAATATCGTGTGGGAGTGGGGAGCAATGAGCAGTTCTTC. The encoded protein is CASSEYRVGVGSNEQFF. The whole variable domain, remainder taken from reference TRBV25-1 and TRBJ2-1, is EADIYQTPRYLVIGTGKKITLECSQTMGHDKMYWYQQDPGMELHLIHYSYGVNSTEKGDLSSESTVSRIRTEHFPLTLESARPSHTSQYLCASSEYRVGVGSNEQFFGPGTRLTVL.

The J gene is TRBJ1-5, the V gene TRBV6-1, with unresolved D. Looked up from germline, CDR1 is MNHNS and CDR2 is SASEGT. The CDR3 contains 12 residues. V was clipped by 6 bases and J by 3 bases, with 6 bases between them. In DNA form, the CDR3 reads TGTGCCAGCAGGAAGAACAATCAGCCCCAGCATTTT. Translating it yields CASRKNNQPQHF.

The chain is built from TRBV7-9 and TRBJ1-1; TRBD1 matches at 7 bases. The trim removed 5 bases at V and 2 bases at J, leaving 8 bases unmatched. There are 15 residues in the CDR3. Germline CDR1 is SEHNR and CDR2 is FQNEAQ (reference sequence). Here the CDR3 reads CASSRGRGINTEAFF. The DNA for the CDR3 is TGTGCCAGCAGCCGCGGCAGGGGGATAAACACTGAAGCTTTCTTT.

J is TRBJ2-3 and V is TRBV7-2; the match to TRBD2 covers 8 bases. The CDR3 contains 16 residues. The germline CDR1 and CDR2 sequences are SGHTA and FQGNSA. V was clipped by 4 bases and J by 1 base; unmatched bases: 7. For the CDR3, the DNA is TGTGCCAGCAGCTCCCGGGCGACTAGCGGCACAGATACGCAGTATTTT. This translates into CASSSRATSGTDTQYF.

This sequence joins TRBV30 and TRBJ1-2; 8 positions agree with TRBD1. The CDR3 is 13 amino acids. Trimming removed 3 bases from V and 8 bases from J; junction bases left unmatched: 8. Germline CDR1 reads GTSNPN; CDR2 reads SVGIG (reference sequence). The CDR3, as DNA: TGTGCCTGGAGCCTCGACAGGGGCGAAGGCTACACCTTC. This gives the protein CAWSLDRGEGYTF.

The chain employs TRBV27 and TRBJ2-7; TRBD2 matches 9 bases. The V and J ends lost 5 bases and 6 bases, in that order; junction bases with no gene match: 8. There are 14 residues in the CDR3. Germline lookup yields CDR1 MNHEY and CDR2 SMNVEV (reference sequence). CDR3 DNA: TGTGCCAGCAGTGAACCGGGACTAGCTGGCGAGCAGTACTTC. Translating gives CASSEPGLAGEQYF.

V usage is TRBV7-2 and J usage is TRBJ2-7; D might be TRBD1 or TRBD2, each matching 5 bases. The V end lost 5 bases, the J end lost 3 bases, and 11 bases lay between the germline ends. The CDR3 runs 13 residues. CDR1 and CDR2 (germline): SGHTA, FQGNSA. CDR3 protein: CASSTRDGYEQYF. CDR3 coding DNA: TGTGCCAGCAGCACCCGGGACGGCTACGAGCAGTACTTC.